What follows describes a single TCR beta chain. The antigen remains unidentified. Time point here: week 47, end of study. Vaccinated patients received 300 ug of mutant IDH1 20-mer peptide per dose, with topical imiquimod. Measured with immunoSEQ multiplex PCR; TCRdb has only the in-frame clones, and not every one. This sample yields about 56,000 clones, of which 75% are seen a single time; 5% to 6% belongs to the top ten. The germline CDR1 and CDR2 sequences are SEHNR and FQNEAQ (reference sequence). CDR3 length: 17 residues. With 1 base removed from V and 0 bases from J, the gap between germline ends came to 13 bases. This entry belongs to a study of a mutant IDH1 vaccine in newly diagnosed glioma. Study information: Patients received vaccination from 4-6 weeks after radiotherapy alone, or with temozolomide cycles. Visit V13 took place at week 47, and visit V12 happened at week 35.

Here the sequenced sample was PBMCs, taken from a glioma patient whose treatment included an IDH1 peptide vaccine. This TCR was sampled from a man over 45 with glioma. The V call is TRBV7-9, the J call TRBJ1-3, with unresolved D. The CDR3 region is CASSLGDTAVSGNTIYF. CDR3 coding DNA: TGTGCCAGCAGCTTAGGCGACACTGCTGTCTCTGGAAACACCATATATTTT.